This T cell receptor beta chain came from a study of blood T cell repertoires in COVID-19. This table comes from immunoSEQ multiplex PCR, and its TCRdb copy is limited to in-frame clones, with some not included. Of roughly 260,000 clones in the sample, roughly 84% were seen once. Per the germline V gene, CDR1 is SGHRS and CDR2 is YFSETQ. V lost 4 bases, J lost 1 base, and 4 bases stayed unmatched. The CDR3 is 15 amino acids. This TCR was sampled from a woman between 40 and 50 years old with active or convalescent COVID-19. The sequenced sample consisted of peripheral blood. This chain connects TRBV5-1 to TRBJ2-3; 9 nucleotides match TRBD1. The CDR3 nucleotides are TGCGCCAGCAGCCCGGGACAGGGAGGCACAGATACGCAGTATTTT. Translated, it gives CASSPGQGGTDTQYF. The variable domain in full, completed from reference TRBV5-1 and TRBJ2-3, reads KAGVTQTPRYLIKTRGQQVTLSCSPISGHRSVSWYQQTPGQGLQFLFEYFSETQRNKGNFPGRFSGRQFSNSRSEMNVSTLELGDSALYLCASSPGQGGTDTQYFGPGTRLTVL.